Following are 13 T cell receptor beta chains from one sample sequenced in a study of blood T cell repertoires in COVID-19. Assay: immunoSEQ multiplex PCR; the TCRdb copy retains only in-frame clones and omits some. The sample holds 300,000 to 400,000 clones, over 75% seen once. The sequencing input was peripheral blood. Receptor source: a human donor in a cohort sampled during active COVID-19.

The CDR3 nucleotides read TGTGCCAGCAGCCAACAAACGATCTCTGGAAACACCATATATTTT. Translating it yields CASSQQTISGNTIYF. The chain carries TRBV7-9 and TRBJ1-3; no reliable D call. Germline-derived CDR1 and CDR2 are SEHNR and FQNEAQ (reference sequence). The CDR3 runs to 15 residues. Deletions cut 5 bases from V and 0 bases from J, with 11 bases between.

The chain combines TRBV11-2 with TRBJ2-3; 13 bases fit TRBD2. The V gene's germline CDR1 is SGHAT and CDR2 FQNNGV. CDR3 length equals 17 residues. Trimming cost V 4 bases and J 3 bases; bases outside gene matches: 7. CDR3 amino acids: CASSSTGLAGLTDTQYF. As DNA, the CDR3 is TGTGCCAGCAGCTCCACGGGACTAGCGGGACTAACAGATACGCAGTATTTT.

The chain combines TRBV30 with TRBJ2-3; 7 bases align to TRBD1. The CDR3 contains 15 residues. The junction had 7 bases not matched to a gene; V was cut back by 2 bases and J by 2 bases. The V gene's germline CDR1 is GTSNPN and CDR2 SVGIG (reference sequence). Here the CDR3 reads CAWSKGQSFTDTQYF. The CDR3 nucleotides read TGTGCCTGGAGTAAGGGACAGAGCTTCACAGATACGCAGTATTTT.

The chain uses TRBV30 and TRBJ1-2; 8 bases map to TRBD1. CDR1 GTSNPN and CDR2 SVGIG come from the germline V gene (reference sequence). V shed 0 bases, J shed 7 bases, and the junction held 7 bases outside the gene matches. The CDR3 extends over 14 amino acids. CDR3 region: CAWSVPGGQLGYTF. The CDR3 nucleotides are TGTGCCTGGAGTGTGCCAGGGGGCCAGCTTGGCTACACCTTC.

The DNA for the CDR3 is TGCGCCAGCAGCTTGTCGTCTAATGAAAAACTGTTTTTT. Its protein product is CASSLSSNEKLFF. J is TRBJ1-4 and V is TRBV5-1; D call uncertain. Trimming pared 1 base from V and 3 bases from J, leaving 4 bases between. Germline CDR1 reads SGHRS; CDR2 reads YFSETQ. The CDR3 extends over 13 amino acids.

The rearrangement uses TRBV5-6 and TRBJ2-1, with 8 positions matching TRBD2. CDR1 SGHDT and CDR2 YYEEEE come from the germline V gene. After removal of 6 bases from V and 5 bases from J, the junction contained 16 bases not matched to a gene. The CDR3 extends over 17 amino acids. In DNA form, the CDR3 reads TGTGCCAGCAACACCAGGGTTGTCCAGCGGGGGAACAATGAGCAGTTCTTC. The encoded protein is CASNTRVVQRGNNEQFF.

The chain employs TRBV13 and TRBJ1-2; a possible D gene is TRBD1 (5 bases). Trimming cost V 2 bases and J 4 bases, with 14 bases left between them. CDR1 is PRHDT and CDR2 is FYEKMQ in the germline V gene (reference sequence). The CDR3 covers 15 residues. For the CDR3, the DNA is TGTGCCAGCAGCTTAACTCTCCACACAGGCTATGGCTACACCTTC. Its translation is CASSLTLHTGYGYTF.

This clone was observed once. V is TRBV5-4 and J is TRBJ1-2; D might be TRBD1 (5 bases). Trimming left V 4 bases short and J 2 bases short, with 12 bases between. The CDR3 is made up of 14 amino acids. Germline CDR1 is SGHNT and CDR2 is YYREEE (reference sequence). The CDR3 bases are TGTGCCAGCAGCATCCCGGCAGGGAACTATGGCTACACCTTC. Its translation is CASSIPAGNYGYTF.

Worth noting for this clone: The identical CDR3 is also encoded by other nucleotide sequences in the sample. The chain recombines TRBV11-3 with TRBJ2-7, with TRBD1 identical over 7 bases. Germline CDR1 SGHNT, CDR2 YENEEA. The CDR3 spans 13 residues. Losses at the gene ends were 5 bases for V and 4 bases for J; bases not matched to a gene: 5. CDR3 DNA: TGTGCCAGCAGCCTAGGGACAGATTACGAGCAGTACTTC. This codes for CASSLGTDYEQYF.

The chain joins TRBV18 to TRBJ1-4; D is unresolved. In germline, CDR1 is KGHSH, CDR2 LQKENI. The CDR3 has 18 residues. Trimming removed 2 bases at V and 0 bases at J, with 16 bases between. The CDR3 region has the DNA TGTGCCAGCTCACCATCCCTTCTGGGAGCTGCAACTAATGAAAAACTGTTTTTT. This gives the protein CASSPSLLGAATNEKLFF.

This chain joins TRBV6-6 and TRBJ1-6; TRBD1 matches 9 bases. Germline V gene sequence: CDR1 MNHNY, CDR2 SVGAGI (reference sequence). The CDR3 contains 17 residues. The J segment lost 2 bases and the V segment lost 5 bases, leaving 7 bases of the junction unmatched. This CDR3 is CASSLGQGNAYNSPLHF. The CDR3 DNA reads as TGTGCCAGCAGTCTTGGACAGGGGAACGCCTATAATTCACCCCTCCACTTT.

The chain employs TRBV5-4 and TRBJ2-3, with 11 bases identical to TRBD2. CDR3 length: 16 residues. J gave up 1 base and V 4 bases, and 5 bases lay outside the gene matches. Germline V CDR1 and CDR2: SGHNT, YYREEE (reference sequence). The CDR3 sequence is CASSPGLAVGTDTQYF. As DNA, the CDR3 is TGTGCCAGCAGCCCGGGACTAGCGGTGGGCACAGATACGCAGTATTTT.

The rearrangement uses TRBV2 and TRBJ2-2; 11 bases fit TRBD1. Germline V gene lookup returns CDR1 SNHLY and CDR2 FYNNEI. The CDR3 is 16 amino acids. V gave up 6 bases and J gave up 6 bases; unmatched junction bases: 9. The CDR3 is CASSHDRTGGSGELFF. The CDR3 nucleotides read TGTGCCAGCAGCCACGACAGGACAGGGGGCTCCGGGGAGCTGTTTTTT.